This T cell receptor (beta chain) was obtained from a study of cytomegalovirus exposure and HLA in healthy donors. Study at large: Early release data held tens of millions of unique TCRs from HLA-typed donors.

This clone has just a few counts. PCR primers comprised 60 Vbeta and 13 Jbeta primers. Using immunoSEQ multiplex PCR, the repertoire was profiled, and TCRdb retains in-frame clones only, with some absent. The sample shows about 150,000 clones, about 8.9% of them seen only once. This CDR3 has 15 residues. The V end was cut by 6 bases, the J end by 0 bases, with 12 bases between. The V gene's germline CDR1 is MNHNS and CDR2 SASEGT. This clonotype originated in a man aged 45-65 years in good health and CMV-seronegative. Sample: PBMCs. This chain joins TRBV6-1 and TRBJ2-1, with a tentative D call TRBD2 (5 bases). The chain's CDR3 is CASRLLTNSYNEQFF. CDR3 bases: TGTGCCAGCAGATTACTGACTAACTCCTACAATGAGCAGTTCTTC.